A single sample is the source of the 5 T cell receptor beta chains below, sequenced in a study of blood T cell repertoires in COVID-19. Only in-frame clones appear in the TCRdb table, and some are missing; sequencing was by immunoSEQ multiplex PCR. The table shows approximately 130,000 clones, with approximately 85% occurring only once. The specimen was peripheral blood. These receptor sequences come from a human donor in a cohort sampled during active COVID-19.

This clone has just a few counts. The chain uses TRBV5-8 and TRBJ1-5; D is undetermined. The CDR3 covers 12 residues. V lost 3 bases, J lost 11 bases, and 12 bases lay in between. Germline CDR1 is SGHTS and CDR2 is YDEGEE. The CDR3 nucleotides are TGTGCCAGCAGCTCCCCGACTTCGGCCCAGCATTTT. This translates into CASSSPTSAQHF.

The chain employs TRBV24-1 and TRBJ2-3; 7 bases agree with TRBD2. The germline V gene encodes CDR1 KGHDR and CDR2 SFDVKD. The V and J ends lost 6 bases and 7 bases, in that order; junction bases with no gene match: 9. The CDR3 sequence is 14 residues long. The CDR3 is CATSNLGGAYTQYF. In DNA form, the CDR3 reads TGTGCCACCAGTAACCTGGGAGGGGCTTATACGCAGTATTTT.

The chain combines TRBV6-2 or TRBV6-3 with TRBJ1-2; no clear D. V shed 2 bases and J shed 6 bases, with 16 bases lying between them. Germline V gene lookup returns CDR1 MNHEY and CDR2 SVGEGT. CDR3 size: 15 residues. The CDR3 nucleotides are TGTGCCAGCAGTTACGCGGGCCCCTTTGTGGATGGCTACACCTTC. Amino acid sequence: CASSYAGPFVDGYTF.

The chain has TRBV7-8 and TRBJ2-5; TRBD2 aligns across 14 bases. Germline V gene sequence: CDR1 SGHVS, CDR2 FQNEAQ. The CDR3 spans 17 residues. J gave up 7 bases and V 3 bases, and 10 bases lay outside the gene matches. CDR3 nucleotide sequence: TGTGCCAGCAGCTTTGGGGGACTAGCGGGGGAGAGAGGGACCCAGTACTTC. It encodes CASSFGGLAGERGTQYF.

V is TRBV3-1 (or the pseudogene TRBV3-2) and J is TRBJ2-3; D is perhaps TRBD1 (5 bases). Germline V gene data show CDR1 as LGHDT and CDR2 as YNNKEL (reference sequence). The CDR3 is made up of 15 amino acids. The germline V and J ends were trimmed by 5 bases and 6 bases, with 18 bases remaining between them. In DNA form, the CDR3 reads TGTGCCAGCAGCAAGGGGCGCCAGAGCAGGGATACGCAGTATTTT. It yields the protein CASSKGRQSRDTQYF.